The source of this T cell receptor (beta chain) is a study of blood T cell repertoires in COVID-19. The overall study: The samples span acute and convalescent COVID-19 from the United States, Italy and Spain. Sources were T cells, B-cell-depleted T cells, or PBMCs; the material itself was cDNA or gDNA.

This CDR3 contains 16 residues. Deletions cut 4 bases from V and 3 bases from J, with 14 bases between. Germline V gene lookup returns CDR1 SGHNT and CDR2 YYREEE (reference sequence). Under the authors' procedure: Quantification of nucleated cells was approximated via reference gene primer amplification. The method was immunoSEQ multiplex PCR; TCRdb's version includes in-frame clones alone and lacks a portion of them. V and J calls and clone size are given by that table; D and trimming were obtained from the DNA. Found here are some 90,000 clones, 70% to 90% of them singletons; the top ten hold 8.5% to 10%.

This TCR came from a man aged 50 or older with acute or convalescent COVID-19. The sequenced material came from peripheral blood. V is TRBV5-4 and J is TRBJ1-6; D is unresolved. CDR3 in DNA: TGTGCCAGCAGCGGTGCAGGTGACGGCTATAATTCACCCCTCCACTTT. This gives the protein CASSGAGDGYNSPLHF.